Listed below are T cell receptor beta chains from one sample, sequenced in a study of T cell repertoires in cytomegalovirus infection. TCRdb used MiXCR to reprocess the reads, holding one entry per CDR3 protein. Of 650,000 to 850,000 distinct CDR3 sequences in the sample, about 29% are singletons; the top ten hold around 13%. These receptors' antigens are unknown. This specimen was cultured CD8+ T cells from PBMCs, taken from culture after CMV antigen stimulation. The receptors originated from a human donor in good health (CMV status not recorded). Some clones in this sample may be carry-over from other donors' samples. CDR3s include the opening cysteine and the closing phenylalanine or tryptophan. D genes are given only for firm matches. Not all rows give a size; the values are once, few, many and, for expanded clones, a class.

V gene: TRBV12-3/TRBV12-4; J gene: TRBJ2-1; clone size: many; D gene: -; CDR3 DNA: TGTGCCCAGCATGGGGTTTACTACAATGAGCAGTTCTTC; CDR3 protein: CAQHGVYYNEQFF
V gene: TRBV7-9; J gene: TRBJ2-3; clone size: few; D gene: -; CDR3 DNA: TGTGCCAGCGGGGCCCACACAGATACGCAGTATTTT; CDR3 protein: CASGAHTDTQYF
V gene: TRBV2; J gene: TRBJ2-7; clone size: few; D gene: -; CDR3 DNA: TGTGCCAGCAGTGAGGGAGGGGGGACCTACGAGCAGTACTTC; CDR3 protein: CASSEGGGTYEQYF
V gene: TRBV5-1; J gene: TRBJ1-1; clone size: few; D gene: TRBD1; CDR3 DNA: TGCGCCAGCACCGGACAGGGAGACAGAAACGGGCCTGAAGCTTTCTTT; CDR3 protein: CASTGQGDRNGPEAFF
V gene: TRBV27; J gene: TRBJ2-1; clone size: -; D gene: TRBD1; CDR3 DNA: TGTGCCAGCAGTTTACAGGGGGCTGTGAATGAGCAGTTCTTC; CDR3 protein: CASSLQGAVNEQFF
V gene: TRBV7-6; J gene: TRBJ2-5; clone size: -; D gene: -; CDR3 DNA: TGTGCCAGCAGCTTCGACGGGGGGCGAAAGACCCAGTACTTC; CDR3 protein: CASSFDGGRKTQYF
V gene: TRBV24-1; J gene: TRBJ2-3; clone size: few; D gene: -; CDR3 DNA: TGTGCCACCAGTGAAAGAGGGGGAGATACGCAGTATTTT; CDR3 protein: CATSERGGDTQYF
V gene: TRBV7-2; J gene: TRBJ2-3; clone size: many; D gene: -; CDR3 DNA: TGTGCCAGCAGCTTATTGGGGGGAAGGGCAGATACGCAGTATTTT; CDR3 protein: CASSLLGGRADTQYF
V gene: TRBV6-2/TRBV6-3; J gene: TRBJ2-1; clone size: -; D gene: TRBD2; CDR3 DNA: TGTGCCAGCAGCCCCTTTTCGCATCTAGCGGGGGGGCACAATGAGCAGTTCTTC; CDR3 protein: CASSPFSHLAGGHNEQFF
V gene: TRBV7-8; J gene: TRBJ2-7; clone size: many; D gene: -; CDR3 DNA: TGTGCCAGCAGCTTAGAACTCCTCTACGAGCAGTACTTC; CDR3 protein: CASSLELLYEQYF
V gene: TRBV15; J gene: TRBJ1-6; clone size: -; D gene: TRBD1; CDR3 DNA: TGTGCCACCAGCAGAACGACAGGGTCCTATAATTCACCCCTCCACTTT; CDR3 protein: CATSRTTGSYNSPLHF
V gene: TRBV12-5; J gene: TRBJ2-3; clone size: few; D gene: -; CDR3 DNA: TGTGCTAGTGGTTTCTCATTAGGGGGTAATTCTAGCACAGATACGCAGTATTTT; CDR3 protein: CASGFSLGGNSSTDTQYF
V gene: TRBV27; J gene: TRBJ1-2; clone size: -; D gene: TRBD1; CDR3 DNA: TGTGCCAGCAAATTGGACAGGGGAAATGGCTACACCTTC; CDR3 protein: CASKLDRGNGYTF
V gene: TRBV12-5; J gene: TRBJ2-2; clone size: -; D gene: TRBD1; CDR3 DNA: TGTGCTAGTGGTTCGGCGACAGGGACCGGGGAGCTGTTTTTT; CDR3 protein: CASGSATGTGELFF
V gene: TRBV2; J gene: TRBJ2-2; clone size: -; D gene: TRBD1; CDR3 DNA: TGTGCCAGCAGCGAGACAGGGGGTCAGACCGGGGAGCTGTTTTTT; CDR3 protein: CASSETGGQTGELFF
V gene: TRBV7-2; J gene: TRBJ2-4; clone size: many; D gene: -; CDR3 DNA: TGTGCCAGCAGCTTAAACACAGGTTCTCTAGCCAAAAACATTCAGTACTTC; CDR3 protein: CASSLNTGSLAKNIQYF
V gene: TRBV7-9; J gene: TRBJ1-1; clone size: many; D gene: -; CDR3 DNA: TGTGCCAGCAGCTTAGAGGGGGGCACTGAAGCTTTCTTT; CDR3 protein: CASSLEGGTEAFF
V gene: TRBV12-3/TRBV12-4; J gene: TRBJ2-1; clone size: few; D gene: TRBD1; CDR3 DNA: TGTGCCAGCCGGGACAGGTTGGACAATGAGCAGTTCTTC; CDR3 protein: CASRDRLDNEQFF
V gene: TRBV12-5; J gene: TRBJ1-1; clone size: -; D gene: -; CDR3 DNA: TGTGCTAGTGGTTCTACAGGGCTCACTGAAGCTTTCTTT; CDR3 protein: CASGSTGLTEAFF
V gene: TRBV13; J gene: TRBJ2-7; clone size: few; D gene: -; CDR3 DNA: TGTGCCAGCAGCTCTCGCGGGGCAGTCTACGAGCAGTACTTC; CDR3 protein: CASSSRGAVYEQYF
V gene: TRBV2; J gene: TRBJ1-5; clone size: -; D gene: -; CDR3 DNA: TGTGCCAGCAATACACCGCAGGACTCAGGGAGGTATCAGCCCCAGCATTTT; CDR3 protein: CASNTPQDSGRYQPQHF
V gene: TRBV10-3; J gene: TRBJ2-1; clone size: -; D gene: TRBD2; CDR3 DNA: TGTGCCCTGGGGGGGTACAATGAGCAGTTCTTC; CDR3 protein: CALGGYNEQFF
V gene: TRBV7-9; J gene: TRBJ2-5; clone size: -; D gene: TRBD1; CDR3 DNA: TGTGCCAGCAGCTCAAATTTTATTGGACAGGGGGAAGGGACCCAGTACTTC; CDR3 protein: CASSSNFIGQGEGTQYF
V gene: TRBV7-9; J gene: TRBJ2-2; clone size: -; D gene: -; CDR3 DNA: TGTGCCAGCAGCGTGGGGGTTGGCGGGGAGCTGTTTTTT; CDR3 protein: CASSVGVGGELFF
V gene: TRBV6-5; J gene: TRBJ1-6; clone size: many; D gene: TRBD1; CDR3 DNA: TGTGCCAGCAGTTCTTCCCCGGGACAGGGGCCTAATTCACCCCTCCACTTT; CDR3 protein: CASSSSPGQGPNSPLHF
V gene: TRBV7-9; J gene: TRBJ2-2; clone size: few; D gene: -; CDR3 DNA: TGTGCCAGCAGCTTAGCGAGAGTAGACACCGGGGAGCTGTTTTTT; CDR3 protein: CASSLARVDTGELFF
V gene: TRBV4-1; J gene: TRBJ2-4; clone size: -; D gene: -; CDR3 DNA: TGCGCCAGCAGCCAAGATGGAGAGATTCAGTACTTC; CDR3 protein: CASSQDGEIQYF
V gene: TRBV6-2/TRBV6-3; J gene: TRBJ2-2; clone size: few; D gene: -; CDR3 DNA: TGTGCCAGCAGTGCGCGGTTTTACAGTCCCCAGGGGGAGCTGTTTTTT; CDR3 protein: CASSARFYSPQGELFF